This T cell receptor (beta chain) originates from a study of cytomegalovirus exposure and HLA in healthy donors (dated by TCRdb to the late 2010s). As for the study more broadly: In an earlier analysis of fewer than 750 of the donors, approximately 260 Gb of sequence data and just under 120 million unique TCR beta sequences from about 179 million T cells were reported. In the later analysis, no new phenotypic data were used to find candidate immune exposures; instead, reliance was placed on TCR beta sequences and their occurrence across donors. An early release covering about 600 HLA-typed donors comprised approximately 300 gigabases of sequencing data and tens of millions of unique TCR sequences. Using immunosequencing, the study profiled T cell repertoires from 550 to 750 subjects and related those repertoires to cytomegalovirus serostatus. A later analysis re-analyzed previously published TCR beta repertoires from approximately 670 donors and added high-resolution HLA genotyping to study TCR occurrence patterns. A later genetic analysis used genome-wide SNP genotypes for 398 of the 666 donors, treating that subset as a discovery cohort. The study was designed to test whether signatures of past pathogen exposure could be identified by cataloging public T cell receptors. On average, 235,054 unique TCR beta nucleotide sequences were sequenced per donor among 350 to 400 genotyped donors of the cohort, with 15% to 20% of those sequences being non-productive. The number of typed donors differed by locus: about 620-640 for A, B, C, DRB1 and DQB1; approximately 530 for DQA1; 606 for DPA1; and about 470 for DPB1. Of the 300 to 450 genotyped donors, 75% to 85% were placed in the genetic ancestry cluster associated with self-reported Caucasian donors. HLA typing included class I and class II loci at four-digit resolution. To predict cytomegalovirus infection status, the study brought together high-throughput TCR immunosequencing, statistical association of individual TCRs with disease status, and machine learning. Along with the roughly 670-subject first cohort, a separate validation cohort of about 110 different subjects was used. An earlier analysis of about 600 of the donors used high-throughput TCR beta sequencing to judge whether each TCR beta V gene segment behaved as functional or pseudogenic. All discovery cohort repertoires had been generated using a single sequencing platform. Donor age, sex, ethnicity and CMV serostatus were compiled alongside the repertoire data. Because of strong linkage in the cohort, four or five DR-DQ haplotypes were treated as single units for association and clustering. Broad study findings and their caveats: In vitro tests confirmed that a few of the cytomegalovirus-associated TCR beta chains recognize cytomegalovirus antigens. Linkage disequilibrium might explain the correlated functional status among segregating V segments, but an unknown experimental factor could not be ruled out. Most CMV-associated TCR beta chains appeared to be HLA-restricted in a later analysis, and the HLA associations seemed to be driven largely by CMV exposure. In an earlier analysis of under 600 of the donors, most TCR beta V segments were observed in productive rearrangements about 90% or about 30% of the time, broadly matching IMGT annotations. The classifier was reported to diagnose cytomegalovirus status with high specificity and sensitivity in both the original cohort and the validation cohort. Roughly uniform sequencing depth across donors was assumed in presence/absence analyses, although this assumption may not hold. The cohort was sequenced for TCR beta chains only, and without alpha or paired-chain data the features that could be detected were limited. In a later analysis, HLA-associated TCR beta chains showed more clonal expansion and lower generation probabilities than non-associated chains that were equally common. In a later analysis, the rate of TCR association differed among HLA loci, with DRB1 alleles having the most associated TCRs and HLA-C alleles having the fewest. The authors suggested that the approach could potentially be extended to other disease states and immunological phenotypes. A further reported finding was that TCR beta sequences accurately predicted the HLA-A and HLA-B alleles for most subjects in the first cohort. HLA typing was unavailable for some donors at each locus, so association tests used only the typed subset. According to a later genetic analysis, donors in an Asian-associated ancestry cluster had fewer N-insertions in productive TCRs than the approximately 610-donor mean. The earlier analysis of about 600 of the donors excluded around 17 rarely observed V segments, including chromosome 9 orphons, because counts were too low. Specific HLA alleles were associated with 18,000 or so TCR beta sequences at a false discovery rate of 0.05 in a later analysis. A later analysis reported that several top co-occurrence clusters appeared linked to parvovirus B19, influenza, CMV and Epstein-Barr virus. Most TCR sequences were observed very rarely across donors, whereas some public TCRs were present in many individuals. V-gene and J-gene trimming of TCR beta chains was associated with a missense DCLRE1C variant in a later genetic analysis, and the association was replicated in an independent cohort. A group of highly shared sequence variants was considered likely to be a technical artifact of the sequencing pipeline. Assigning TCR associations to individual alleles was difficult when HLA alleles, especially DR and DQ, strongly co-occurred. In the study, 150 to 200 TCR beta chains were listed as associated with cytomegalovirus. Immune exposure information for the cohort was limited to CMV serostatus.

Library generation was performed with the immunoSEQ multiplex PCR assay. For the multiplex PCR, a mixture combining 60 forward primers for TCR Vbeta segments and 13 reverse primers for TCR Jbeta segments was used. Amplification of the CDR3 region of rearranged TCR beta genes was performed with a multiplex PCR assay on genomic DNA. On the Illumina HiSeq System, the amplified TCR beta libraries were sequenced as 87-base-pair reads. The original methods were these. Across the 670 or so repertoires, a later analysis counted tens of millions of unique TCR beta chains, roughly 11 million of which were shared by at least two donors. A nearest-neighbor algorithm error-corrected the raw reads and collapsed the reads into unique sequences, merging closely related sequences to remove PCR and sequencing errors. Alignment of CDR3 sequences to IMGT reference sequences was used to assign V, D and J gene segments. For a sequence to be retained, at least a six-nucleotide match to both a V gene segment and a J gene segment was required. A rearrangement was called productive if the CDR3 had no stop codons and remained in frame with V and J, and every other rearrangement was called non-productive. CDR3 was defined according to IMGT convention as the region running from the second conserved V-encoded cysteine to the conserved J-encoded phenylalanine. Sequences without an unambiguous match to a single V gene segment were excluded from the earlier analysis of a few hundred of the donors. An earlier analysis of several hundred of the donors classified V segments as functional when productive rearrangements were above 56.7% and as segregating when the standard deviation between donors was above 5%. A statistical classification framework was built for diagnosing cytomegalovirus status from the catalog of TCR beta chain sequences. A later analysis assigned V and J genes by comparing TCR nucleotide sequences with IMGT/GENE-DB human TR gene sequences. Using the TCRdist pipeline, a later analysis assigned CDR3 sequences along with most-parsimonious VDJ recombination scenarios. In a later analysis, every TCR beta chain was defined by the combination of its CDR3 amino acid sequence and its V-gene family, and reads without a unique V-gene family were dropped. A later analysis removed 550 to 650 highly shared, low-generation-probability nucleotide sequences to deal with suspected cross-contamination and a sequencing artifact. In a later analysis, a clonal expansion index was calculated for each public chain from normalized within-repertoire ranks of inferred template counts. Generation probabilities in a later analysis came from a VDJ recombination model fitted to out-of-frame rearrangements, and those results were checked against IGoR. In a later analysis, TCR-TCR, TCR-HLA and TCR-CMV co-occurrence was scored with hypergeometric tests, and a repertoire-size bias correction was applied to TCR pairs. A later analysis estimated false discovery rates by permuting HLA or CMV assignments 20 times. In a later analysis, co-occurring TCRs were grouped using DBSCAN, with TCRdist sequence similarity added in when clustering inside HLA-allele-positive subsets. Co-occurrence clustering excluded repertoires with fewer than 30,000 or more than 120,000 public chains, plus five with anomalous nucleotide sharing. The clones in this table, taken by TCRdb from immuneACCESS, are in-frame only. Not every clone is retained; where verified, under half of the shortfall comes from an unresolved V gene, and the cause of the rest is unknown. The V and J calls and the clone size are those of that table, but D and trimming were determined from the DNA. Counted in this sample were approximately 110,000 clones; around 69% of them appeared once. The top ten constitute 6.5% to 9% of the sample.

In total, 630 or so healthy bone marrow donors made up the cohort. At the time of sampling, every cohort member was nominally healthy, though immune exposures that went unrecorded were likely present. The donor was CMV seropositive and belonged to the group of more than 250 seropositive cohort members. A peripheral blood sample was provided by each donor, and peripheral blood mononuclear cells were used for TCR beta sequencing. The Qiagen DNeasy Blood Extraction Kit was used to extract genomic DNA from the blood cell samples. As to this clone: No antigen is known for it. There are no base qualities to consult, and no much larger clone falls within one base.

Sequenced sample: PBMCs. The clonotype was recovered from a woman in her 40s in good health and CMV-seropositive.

The bases are TGCGCCAGCAGCTTGGCCAACAGTCCCTCTGAAGCTTTCTTT. Its protein reads: CASSLANSPSEAFF. The chain couples TRBV5-1 to TRBJ1-1; no D gene is confidently identified. Looking up the germline V gene yields CDR1 SGHRS and CDR2 YFSETQ. V and J lose 0 bases and 6 bases, and a span of 12 bases separates them. The CDR3 contains 14 residues, cysteine and phenylalanine counted. The DNA shown is the 42-base CDR3, in frame from base 1.